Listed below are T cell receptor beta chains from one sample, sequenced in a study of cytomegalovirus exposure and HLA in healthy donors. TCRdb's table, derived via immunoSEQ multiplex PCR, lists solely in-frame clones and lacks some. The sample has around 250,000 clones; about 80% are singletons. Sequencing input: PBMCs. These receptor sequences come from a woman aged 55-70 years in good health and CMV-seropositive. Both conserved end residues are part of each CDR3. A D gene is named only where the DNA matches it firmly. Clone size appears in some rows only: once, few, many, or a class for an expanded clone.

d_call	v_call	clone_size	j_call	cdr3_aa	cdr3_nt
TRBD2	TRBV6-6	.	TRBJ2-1	CASSLSGRNNNEQFF	TGTGCCAGCAGCCTTAGCGGGAGAAACAACAATGAGCAGTTCTTC
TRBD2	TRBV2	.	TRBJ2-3	CASSEQAGGQDTQYF	TGTGCCAGCAGTGAACAAGCGGGAGGACAGGATACGCAGTATTTT
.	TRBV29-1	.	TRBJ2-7	CSVARGLSSYEQYF	TGCAGCGTTGCTAGGGGATTAAGCTCCTACGAGCAGTACTTC
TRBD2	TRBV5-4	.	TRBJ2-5	CASSLELAGQETQYF	TGTGCCAGCAGCTTGGAACTAGCGGGTCAAGAGACCCAGTACTTC
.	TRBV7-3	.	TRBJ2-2	CASSLGAQGRELFF	TGTGCCAGCAGCTTAGGGGCCCAAGGCCGGGAGCTGTTTTTT
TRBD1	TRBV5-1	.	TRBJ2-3	CASSSGTGKTDTQYF	TGCGCCAGCAGCAGTGGGACAGGGAAAACAGATACGCAGTATTTT
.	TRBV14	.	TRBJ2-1	CASSPRLGNEQFF	TGTGCCAGCAGCCCCAGACTAGGGAATGAGCAGTTCTTC
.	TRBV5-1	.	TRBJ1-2	CASSPGRSGSYGYTF	TGCGCCAGCAGCCCCGGCCGGAGTGGGTCCTATGGCTACACCTTC
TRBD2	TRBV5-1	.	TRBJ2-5	CASSYGTSGIQETQYF	TGCGCCAGCAGCTACGGGACTAGCGGGATCCAAGAGACCCAGTACTTC
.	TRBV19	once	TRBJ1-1	CASKRNTEAFF	TGTGCCAGTAAGCGGAACACTGAAGCTTTCTTT
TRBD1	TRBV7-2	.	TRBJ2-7	CASSVSGTGVEQYF	TGTGCCAGCAGCGTATCCGGGACAGGGGTCGAGCAGTACTTC
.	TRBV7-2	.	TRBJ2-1	CASSLAYRNEQFF	TGTGCCAGCAGCTTAGCTTACAGGAATGAGCAGTTCTTC
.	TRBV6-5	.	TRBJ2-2	CASSYSRSFTGELFF	TGTGCCAGCAGTTACTCACGGTCCTTCACCGGGGAGCTGTTTTTT
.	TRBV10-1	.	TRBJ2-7	CASSDRSDGEQYF	TGCGCCAGCAGTGATCGTAGCGATGGCGAGCAGTACTTC
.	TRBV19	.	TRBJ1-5	CASSLGAEVSNQPQHF	TGTGCCAGTAGTCTGGGGGCCGAGGTGAGCAATCAGCCCCAGCATTTT
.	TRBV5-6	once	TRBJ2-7	CASSQWGEQYF	TGTGCCAGCAGCCAATGGGGCGAGCAGTACTTC
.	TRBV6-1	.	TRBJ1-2	CASSEGTVLHYGYTF	TGTGCCAGCAGTGAAGGGACAGTGCTGCACTATGGCTACACCTTC
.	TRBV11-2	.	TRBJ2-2	CASSLDLTGELFF	TGTGCCAGCAGCTTAGATCTCACCGGGGAGCTGTTTTTT
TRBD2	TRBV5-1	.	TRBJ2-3	CASSAGTSVYF	TGCGCCAGCAGCGCCGGGACTAGCGTGTATTTT
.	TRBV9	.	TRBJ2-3	CASSVSKRVSDTQYF	TGTGCCAGCAGCGTTTCAAAGCGGGTGTCAGATACGCAGTATTTT
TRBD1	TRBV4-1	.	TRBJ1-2	CASSPGTGFGYTF	TGCGCCAGCAGCCCCGGGACAGGGTTTGGCTACACCTTC
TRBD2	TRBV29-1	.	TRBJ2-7	CSVASGSSYEQYF	TGCAGCGTCGCTAGCGGGAGCTCCTACGAGCAGTACTTC
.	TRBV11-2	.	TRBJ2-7	CASPGGTEGTREQYF	TGTGCCAGTCCGGGCGGGACAGAGGGTACGCGGGAGCAGTACTTC
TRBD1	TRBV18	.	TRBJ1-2	CASSPPGQDDYGYTF	TGTGCCAGCTCACCTCCGGGACAGGACGACTATGGCTACACCTTC
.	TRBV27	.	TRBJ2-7	CASSPGQNYEQYF	TGTGCCAGCAGCCCCGGACAGAACTACGAGCAGTACTTC
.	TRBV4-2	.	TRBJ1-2	CASSQEEGRDSYGYTF	TGTGCCAGCAGCCAAGAAGAGGGAAGGGACTCCTATGGCTACACCTTC
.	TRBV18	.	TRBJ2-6	CASSPEFGGSGANVLTF	TGTGCCAGCTCACCAGAGTTCGGGGGCTCTGGGGCCAACGTCCTGACTTTC
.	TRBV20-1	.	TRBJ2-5	CSARDFPEQYF	TGCAGTGCTAGAGATTTCCCGGAGCAGTACTTC
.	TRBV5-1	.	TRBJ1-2	CASSLGTVNYGYTF	TGCGCCAGCAGCTTGGGGACAGTTAACTATGGCTACACCTTC
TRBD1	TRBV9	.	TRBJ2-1	CASSVGDSFYNEQFF	TGTGCCAGCAGCGTAGGGGACAGCTTCTACAATGAGCAGTTCTTC
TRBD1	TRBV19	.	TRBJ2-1	CASSIRQGTYNEQFF	TGTGCCAGTAGTATTAGACAGGGGACCTACAATGAGCAGTTCTTC
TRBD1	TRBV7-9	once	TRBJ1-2	CASSLAGTGFHGYTF	TGTGCCAGCAGCTTAGCTGGGACAGGGTTCCATGGCTACACCTTC
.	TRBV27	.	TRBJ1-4	CASSPYTALRPWAEKLFF	TGTGCCAGCAGTCCCTACACCGCCCTCAGGCCATGGGCTGAAAAACTGTTTTTT
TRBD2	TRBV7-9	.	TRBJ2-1	CASSLRLARRGDEQFF	TGTGCCAGCAGCCTCAGACTAGCCCGGAGGGGAGATGAGCAGTTCTTC
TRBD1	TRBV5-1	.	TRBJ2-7	CASSLGTGGGDEQYF	TGCGCCAGCAGCTTGGGGACAGGGGGGGGAGACGAGCAGTACTTC
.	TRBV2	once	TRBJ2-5	CASSVRETQYF	TGTGCCAGCAGTGTGCGGGAGACCCAGTACTTC
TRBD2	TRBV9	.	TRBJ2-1	CASSVETSGANEQFF	TGTGCCAGCAGCGTAGAGACTAGCGGGGCCAATGAGCAGTTCTTC
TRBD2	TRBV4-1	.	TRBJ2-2	CASSQVAPRGGRASGELFF	TGCGCCAGCAGCCAAGTGGCCCCCAGGGGCGGGAGGGCCTCCGGGGAGCTGTTTTTT
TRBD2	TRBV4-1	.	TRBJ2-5	CASTTLAGIQETQYF	TGCGCCAGCACCACTCTAGCGGGGATACAAGAGACCCAGTACTTC
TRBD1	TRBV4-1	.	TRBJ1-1	CASSQEDGQGSRLNTEAFF	TGCGCCAGCAGCCAAGAAGACGGACAGGGAAGTCGATTGAACACTGAAGCTTTCTTT
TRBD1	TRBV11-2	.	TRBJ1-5	CASSRDRSSNQPQHF	TGTGCCAGCAGCCGGGACAGATCGTCCAATCAGCCCCAGCATTTT
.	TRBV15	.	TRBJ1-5	CATSRDKGLNQPQHF	TGTGCCACCAGCAGGGACAAGGGCCTAAATCAGCCCCAGCATTTT
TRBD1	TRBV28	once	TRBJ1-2	CASSPGQGGYTF	TGTGCCAGCAGTCCGGGACAGGGGGGCTACACCTTC
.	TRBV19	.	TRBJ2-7	CASSRLGVDEQYF	TGTGCCAGTAGTCGACTAGGGGTCGACGAGCAGTACTTC
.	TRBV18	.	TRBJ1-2	CASSPTQDYGYTF	TGTGCCAGCTCACCAACACAAGACTATGGCTACACCTTC
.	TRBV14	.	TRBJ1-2	CASSPPRLSNNYGYTF	TGTGCCAGCAGCCCACCGCGACTCTCGAACAACTATGGCTACACCTTC
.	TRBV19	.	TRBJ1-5	CASSIGWAQPQHF	TGTGCCAGTAGTATAGGTTGGGCCCAGCCCCAGCATTTT
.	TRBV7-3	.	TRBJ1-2	CASSPSGVGYGYTF	TGTGCCAGCAGCCCCTCAGGGGTAGGCTATGGCTACACCTTC
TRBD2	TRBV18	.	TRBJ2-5	CASSATQLAAETQYF	TGTGCCAGCTCCGCTACCCAACTAGCGGCAGAGACCCAGTACTTC
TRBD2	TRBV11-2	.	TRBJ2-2	CASSLIRRGFYGELFF	TGTGCCAGCAGCTTAATCCGGCGGGGGTTTTACGGGGAGCTGTTTTTT
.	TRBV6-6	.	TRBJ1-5	CASSYSSGRGQPQHF	TGTGCCAGCAGTTACTCCTCGGGGAGGGGACAGCCCCAGCATTTT
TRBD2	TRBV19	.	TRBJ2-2	CASSIGVLAGVKADTGELFF	TGTGCCAGTAGTATCGGTGTGCTAGCGGGAGTAAAGGCGGACACCGGGGAGCTGTTTTTT
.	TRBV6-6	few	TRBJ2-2	CASSAGVGELFF	TGTGCCAGCAGTGCAGGGGTCGGGGAGCTGTTTTTT
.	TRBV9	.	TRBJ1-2	CASSGGPGHHYGYTF	TGTGCCAGCAGCGGAGGACCGGGACATCACTATGGCTACACCTTC
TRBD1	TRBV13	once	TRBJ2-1	CASSPPGQGNYNEQFF	TGTGCCAGCAGCCCGCCGGGACAGGGTAACTACAATGAGCAGTTCTTC
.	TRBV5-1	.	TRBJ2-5	CASSLDTRAQYF	TGCGCCAGCAGCTTGGATACCCGGGCCCAGTACTTC
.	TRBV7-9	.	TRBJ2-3	CASSPRGGGTDTQYF	TGTGCCAGCAGCCCCCGGGGCGGGGGCACAGATACGCAGTATTTT
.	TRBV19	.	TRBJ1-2	CASSTDRFSGYTF	TGTGCCAGTAGTACAGACAGGTTCTCTGGCTACACCTTC
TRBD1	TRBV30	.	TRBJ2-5	CAWSAGGWETQYF	TGTGCCTGGAGTGCAGGGGGCTGGGAGACCCAGTACTTC